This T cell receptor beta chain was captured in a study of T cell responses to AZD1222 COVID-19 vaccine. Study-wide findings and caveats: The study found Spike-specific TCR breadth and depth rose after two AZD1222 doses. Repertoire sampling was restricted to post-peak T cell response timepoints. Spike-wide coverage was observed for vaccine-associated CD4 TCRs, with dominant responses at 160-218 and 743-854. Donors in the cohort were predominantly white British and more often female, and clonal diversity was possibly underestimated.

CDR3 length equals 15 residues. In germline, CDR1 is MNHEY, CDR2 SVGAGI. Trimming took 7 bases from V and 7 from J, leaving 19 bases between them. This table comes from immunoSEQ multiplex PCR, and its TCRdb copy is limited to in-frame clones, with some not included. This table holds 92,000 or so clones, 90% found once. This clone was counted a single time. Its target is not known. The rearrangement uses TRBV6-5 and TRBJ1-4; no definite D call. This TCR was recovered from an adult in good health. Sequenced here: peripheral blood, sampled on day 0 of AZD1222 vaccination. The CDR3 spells CASTQSEGFGEKLFF. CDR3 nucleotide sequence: TGTGCCAGCACGCAATCGGAAGGATTTGGTGAAAAACTGTTTTTT.